This passage covers 16 T cell receptor beta chains from one sample sequenced in a study of OX40 agonist ivuxolimab in advanced cancers. Profiled with immunoSEQ multiplex PCR; TCRdb holds only in-frame clones, not every one. The sample holds around 77,000 clones, 85% to 90% seen once. The sample consisted of CD4+ or CD8+ T cells sorted from blood, taken in a trial of the OX40 agonist ivuxolimab. These receptors came from an adult with an advanced solid tumor such as melanoma, head and neck, liver or kidney cancer.

The chain joins TRBV7-6 to TRBJ2-1, with D uncertain. Trimming took off 5 bases at V and 0 bases at J, with 8 bases between the two ends. The germline CDR1 and CDR2 sequences are SGHVS and FNYEAQ. CDR3 length: 14 amino acids. DNA for the CDR3: TGTGCCAGCAGCCCCCAGAGCTCCTACAATGAGCAGTTCTTC. Amino acids: CASSPQSSYNEQFF.

The chain combines TRBV21-1 with TRBJ2-1. TRBV21-1 is an annotated pseudogene. This CDR3 region has 18 residues. CDR3 bases: TGTGCCAGCAGCAAAGGAGGATTGATAGGGCCCTCCTACGGTGAGCAGTTCTTC. Residues: CASSKGGLIGPSYGEQFF.

This chain connects TRBV10-3 to TRBJ2-3; tentatively, D is TRBD1 (5 bases). Per germline, CDR1 ENHRY and CDR2 SYGVKD. The V gene lost 8 bases and the J gene lost 5 bases, with 14 bases spanning the gap. The CDR3 spans 13 residues. The CDR3 nucleotides are TGTGCCATCGCCCCCCTAGGGGTAGATACGCAGTATTTT. This translates into CAIAPLGVDTQYF.

The V gene is TRBV5-1, the J gene TRBJ1-1; the match to TRBD1 covers 7 bases. The CDR3 runs 14 residues. Germline-derived CDR1 and CDR2 are SGHRS and YFSETQ. With V trimmed by 2 bases and J by 3 bases, 4 bases remained unmatched. CDR3 amino acids: CASSLTGEDTEAFF. The CDR3 bases are TGCGCCAGCAGCTTAACAGGGGAGGACACTGAAGCTTTCTTT.

The chain carries TRBV5-6 and TRBJ2-2; 9 nucleotides line up with TRBD2. After removal of 4 bases from V and 6 bases from J, the junction contained 16 bases not matched to a gene. Germline V gene data show CDR1 as SGHDT and CDR2 as YYEEEE. The CDR3 sequence is 18 residues long. The CDR3 DNA is TGTGCCAGCAGCCCCTCAAGTGGCGGGAGGGCCGGGGCCGGGGAGCTGTTTTTT. Protein product: CASSPSSGGRAGAGELFF.

J is TRBJ1-4 and V is TRBV19; 7 bases are shared with TRBD1. V dropped 4 bases and J dropped 8; count of bases not matched to a gene: 10. This CDR3 region has 15 residues. Germline V gene lookup returns CDR1 LNHDA and CDR2 SQIVND (reference sequence). CDR3 loop: CASSTSTGLGEKLFF. For the CDR3, the DNA is TGTGCCAGTAGTACCTCGACAGGGTTGGGCGAAAAACTGTTTTTT.

This chain connects TRBV2 to TRBJ1-1; possible D gene TRBD1, 5 bases. Looked up from germline, CDR1 is SNHLY and CDR2 is FYNNEI. This CDR3 region has 13 residues. Trimming pared 5 bases from V and 1 base from J, leaving 8 bases between. This chain's CDR3 is CASSTGPNTEAFF. CDR3 bases: TGTGCCAGCAGTACAGGCCCGAACACTGAAGCTTTCTTT.

The chain couples TRBV12-5 to TRBJ2-7; possibly TRBD1 for D (5 bases). The CDR3 is 16 residues long. Germline V gene sequence: CDR1 LGHNT, CDR2 FRNRAP. Deletions cut 1 base from V and 4 bases from J, with 17 bases between. The CDR3 is CASGLGSAGPLYEQYF. The CDR3 DNA sequence: TGTGCTAGTGGTTTGGGCTCAGCAGGGCCCCTTTACGAGCAGTACTTC.

Points on this clone: Within the sample, other DNA sequences also encode this same CDR3. The chain combines TRBV18 with TRBJ2-2; the D is unclear. The CDR3 spans 12 residues. V was shortened by 6 bases and J by 3 bases, with 5 bases between the two germline ends. The V gene's germline CDR1 is KGHSH and CDR2 LQKENI. The CDR3 region is CASSPDTGELFF. The CDR3 DNA follows: TGTGCCAGCTCCCCAGACACCGGGGAGCTGTTTTTT.

The genes are TRBV27 and TRBJ1-2; D call uncertain. Germline V lookup: CDR1 MNHEY, CDR2 SMNVEV (reference sequence). The ends were cut back, 3 bases at V and 1 base at J, with 15 bases in the middle. The CDR3 totals 16 residues. In DNA form, the CDR3 reads TGTGCCAGCAGTTTCGTGGGTGCGTCGGTTAACTATGGCTACACCTTC. Translation gives CASSFVGASVNYGYTF.

The CDR3 bases are TGTGCCAGCAGACTAGCGGGGGGCCGCCAGACAGATACGCAGTATTTT. Protein sequence: CASRLAGGRQTDTQYF. The chain couples TRBV2 to TRBJ2-3; 12 nucleotides agree with TRBD2. The CDR3 is made up of 16 amino acids. Germline V gene data show CDR1 as SNHLY and CDR2 as FYNNEI. V gave up 6 bases and J gave up 3 bases; unmatched junction bases: 7.

This clone was picked up one time. The chain carries TRBV28 and TRBJ2-7; TRBD1 matches at 9 bases. V dropped 6 bases and J dropped 4; count of bases not matched to a gene: 10. The CDR3 runs 15 residues. CDR1 MDHEN and CDR2 SYDVKM come from the germline V gene. CDR3 coding DNA: TGTGCCAGCAGGGGTCCGGGACAGGGCAATTACGAGCAGTACTTC. Protein: CASRGPGQGNYEQYF.

The chain is built from TRBV2 and TRBJ2-7; 11 bases map to TRBD1. In germline, CDR1 is SNHLY, CDR2 FYNNEI. The CDR3 runs to 16 residues. Trimming took 6 bases from V and 3 from J; bases not matched to a gene: 10. CDR3 DNA: TGTGCCAGCAGCGCGCTCTCCGGGACAGGGGGCTACGAGCAGTACTTC. Encoded protein: CASSALSGTGGYEQYF.

The J gene is TRBJ2-7, the V gene TRBV6-6; 10 bases map to TRBD1. Germline V gene sequence: CDR1 MNHNY, CDR2 SVGAGI (reference sequence). V was clipped by 6 bases and J by 0 bases; unmatched bases: 5. This CDR3 spans 15 amino acids. The CDR3 DNA sequence: TGTGCCAGCAGATCTTGGACAGGGGGCTCCTACGAGCAGTACTTC. Translated: CASRSWTGGSYEQYF.

V usage is TRBV21-1 and J usage is TRBJ1-5. TRBV21-1 constitutes a pseudogene. The CDR3 runs 16 residues. The CDR3 sequence: CASSNGSVSSCQPQHF. The DNA of the CDR3 is TGTGCCAGCAGCAACGGATCGGTAAGCTCCTGCCAGCCCCAGCATTTT.

The chain links TRBV6-6 to TRBJ2-1; TRBD2 aligns across 9 bases. The CDR3 covers 13 residues. Germline V lookup: CDR1 MNHNY, CDR2 SVGAGI (reference sequence). J was trimmed by 7 bases and V by 6 bases; bases with no gene match: 4. CDR3 in DNA: TGTGCCAGCAGGGCGGGGGGGTTAAATGAGCAGTTCTTC. This gives the protein CASRAGGLNEQFF.